These 25 T cell receptor beta chains came from one sample sequenced in a study of OX40 agonist ivuxolimab in advanced cancers. The repertoire was sequenced with immunoSEQ multiplex PCR; TCRdb's copy has only in-frame clones and lacks some. The table shows about 46,000 clones, with more than 70% occurring only once. This specimen consisted of CD4+ or CD8+ T cells sorted from blood, obtained in a trial of the OX40 agonist ivuxolimab. These receptor sequences come from an adult with an advanced solid tumor such as melanoma, head and neck, liver or kidney cancer.

The rearrangement joins TRBV15 to TRBJ2-7; 7 bases match TRBD2. With 1 base clipped from V and 6 bases from J, the junction kept 3 bases outside the gene matches. Germline-derived CDR1 and CDR2 are LNHNV and YYDKDF (reference sequence). CDR3 size: 13 residues. The CDR3, as DNA: TGTGCCACCAGCAGAGTTACTAGCGTCGAGCAGTACTTC. This codes for CATSRVTSVEQYF. Looking up the rest from reference TRBV15 and TRBJ2-7 gives the full variable domain: DAMVIQNPRYQVTQFGKPVTLSCSQTLNHNVMYWYQQKSSQAPKLLFHYYDKDFNNEADTPDNFQSRRPNTSFCFLDIRSPGLGDTAMYLCATSRVTSVEQYFGPGTRLTVT.

The chain uses TRBV4-1 and TRBJ2-5, with 8 bases lining up with TRBD1. Germline CDR1 and CDR2: MGHRA and YSYEKL. Germline trimming cut 3 bases from V and 1 base from J; bases unmatched to any gene: 4. The CDR3 covers 15 residues. The chain's CDR3 is CASSQGTGVQETQYF. CDR3 nucleotide sequence: TGCGCCAGCAGCCAGGGGACAGGCGTCCAAGAGACCCAGTACTTC.

This rearrangement joins TRBV15 to TRBJ2-7; 11 bases agree with TRBD2. Looked up from germline, CDR1 is LNHNV and CDR2 is YYDKDF (reference sequence). Trimming removed 0 bases from V and 4 bases from J; junction bases left unmatched: 5. The length of the CDR3 is 16 residues. The CDR3 loop is CATSREWASGGYEQYF. DNA for the CDR3: TGTGCCACCAGCAGAGAGTGGGCTAGCGGGGGGTACGAGCAGTACTTC.

This chain joins TRBV27 and TRBJ2-1; TRBD2 matches 14 bases. The CDR3 is 17 amino acids. The germline gives CDR1 MNHEY, CDR2 SMNVEV (reference sequence). V trimming: 5 bases; J trimming: 7 bases; junction bases outside the gene matches: 10. CDR3 amino acids: CASSPRLAGGQLNEQFF. The DNA of the CDR3 is TGTGCCAGCAGTCCTCGACTAGCGGGAGGGCAGTTGAATGAGCAGTTCTTC.

This chain links TRBV9 with TRBJ2-3; 7 bases are a match to TRBD2. CDR3 length equals 14 residues. V shed 4 bases and J 5 bases; nucleotides not matched to a gene: 7. Germline V gives CDR1 SGDLS, CDR2 YYNGEE. CDR3 sequence reads: CASSREVAGDTQYF. The CDR3, as DNA: TGTGCCAGCAGCCGGGAGGTAGCGGGAGATACGCAGTATTTT.

The chain joins TRBV7-4 to TRBJ2-5, with 7 bases aligning to TRBD2. The DNA end lines up better with TRBJ2-7; the J call may be wrong. This CDR3 has 15 residues. CDR1 SGHVT and CDR2 SQSDAQ come from the germline V gene. CDR3 in amino acids: CASSLVRPSGYEQYF. The CDR3 coding sequence is TGTGCCAGCAGCTTAGTAAGGCCTAGCGGCTACGAGCAGTACTTC.

The chain recombines TRBV7-6 with TRBJ2-1; D unclear. Trimming removed 1 base from V and 8 bases from J, with 9 bases in between. Per the germline V gene, CDR1 is SGHVS and CDR2 is FNYEAQ. The CDR3 has 13 residues. The CDR3 here is CASSLGFMDEQFF. CDR3 DNA sequence: TGTGCCAGCAGCTTAGGCTTTATGGATGAGCAGTTCTTC. Based on the CDR3 plus reference TRBV7-6 and TRBJ2-1, the full variable domain is GAGVSQSPRYKVTKRGQDVALRCDPISGHVSLYWYRQALGQGPEFLTYFNYEAQQDKSGLPNDRFSAERPEGSISTLTIQRTEQRDSAMYRCASSLGFMDEQFFGPGTRLTVL.

The chain carries TRBV6-1 and TRBJ1-2; possible D gene TRBD1, 5 bases. This CDR3 contains 13 residues. V was clipped by 3 bases and J by 4 bases, with 9 bases between them. Looked up from germline, CDR1 is MNHNS and CDR2 is SASEGT. CDR3 sequence: CASSEGTFYGYTF. In DNA, the CDR3 is TGTGCCAGCAGTGAGGGGACCTTCTATGGCTACACCTTC.

The CDR3 DNA is TGTGCCAGCAGCGTGGGACAGAACACAGATACGCAGTATTTT. Translating gives CASSVGQNTDTQYF. The gene calls are TRBV7-3 and TRBJ2-3; 7 nucleotides line up with TRBD1. Trimming took 5 bases from V and 2 from J; bases not matched to a gene: 4. Germline values: CDR1 SGHTA, CDR2 FQGTGA. This CDR3 has 14 amino acids. The whole variable domain, remainder taken from reference TRBV7-3 and TRBJ2-3, is GAGVSQTPSNKVTEKGKYVELRCDPISGHTALYWYRQSLGQGPEFLIYFQGTGAADDSGLPNDRFFAVRPEGSVSTLKIQRTERGDSAVYLCASSVGQNTDTQYFGPGTRLTVL.

V is TRBV30 and J is TRBJ2-7; 9 bases align to TRBD1. This CDR3 region has 13 residues. V shed 2 bases and J 4 bases; nucleotides not matched to a gene: 3. Germline lookup yields CDR1 GTSNPN and CDR2 SVGIG (reference sequence). The CDR3 protein is CAWSSDRGYEQYF. As DNA, the CDR3 is TGTGCCTGGAGTTCTGACAGGGGGTACGAGCAGTACTTC.

The rearrangement joins TRBV29-1 to TRBJ1-3; the D is unclear. CDR1 SQVTM and CDR2 ANQGSEA come from the germline V gene. CDR3 length: 11 residues. Trimming stripped 4 bases from V and 4 bases from J, with 5 bases between. The CDR3 loop reads CSVGRGNTIYF. DNA for the CDR3: TGCAGCGTTGGAAGAGGAAACACCATATATTTT.

V gene TRBV28 combines with J gene TRBJ2-1; unclear D gene. Deletions cut 5 bases from V and 3 bases from J, with 14 bases between. There are 15 residues in the CDR3. Germline lookup yields CDR1 MDHEN and CDR2 SYDVKM. This chain's CDR3 is CASSRLGGFYNEQFF. CDR3 nucleotides: TGTGCCAGCAGTCGTTTGGGCGGATTCTACAATGAGCAGTTCTTC.

The V call is TRBV5-6, the J call TRBJ2-2; D may be TRBD1 or TRBD2 (6 bases each). The CDR3 extends over 14 amino acids. V shed 4 bases and J shed 8 bases, with 15 bases lying between them. CDR1 and CDR2 (germline): SGHDT, YYEEEE. CDR3 in amino acids: CASSPTGAWGELFF. DNA for the CDR3: TGTGCCAGCAGCCCGACGGGGGCGTGGGGGGAGCTGTTTTTT. Together with reference TRBV5-6 and TRBJ2-2, the CDR3 gives the full variable domain: DAGVTQSPTHLIKTRGQQVTLRCSPKSGHDTVSWYQQALGQGPQFIFQYYEEEERQRGNFPDRFSGHQFPNYSSELNVNALLLGDSALYLCASSPTGAWGELFFGEGSRLTVL.

CDR3 residues: CASSLVRGGANVLTF. In nucleotides, the CDR3 is TGTGCCAGCAGCTTGGTACGGGGTGGGGCCAACGTCCTGACTTTC. The chain couples TRBV5-4 to TRBJ2-6; maybe TRBD2 (5 bases). Germline assignment: CDR1 SGHNT and CDR2 YYREEE (reference sequence). Trimming pared 0 bases from V and 3 bases from J, leaving 7 bases between. This CDR3 comprises 15 residues.

The V gene is TRBV15, the J gene TRBJ2-7; D is possibly TRBD1 or TRBD2 (6 bases each). The germline V gene has CDR1 LNHNV and CDR2 YYDKDF (reference sequence). The CDR3 is 16 residues long. With 4 bases removed from V and 6 bases from J, the gap between germline ends came to 22 bases. CDR3 nucleotides: TGTGCCACCAGCAAACCTCCGGGGGCGATTAGTGCCGAGCAGTACTTC. It specifies CATSKPPGAISAEQYF.

As for this clone: Because the CDR3's place on the DNA is in doubt, the DNA is left out and the CDR3 is given as listed by TCRdb. The V gene is TRBV28, the J gene TRBJ2-2; TRBD1 is the table's D call, not checked against the DNA. Germline V gives CDR1 MDHEN, CDR2 SYDVKM. The CDR3 has 15 residues if both end residues are counted. The CDR3 sequence is CASSSLDKNTGELFF.

The chain is built from TRBV29-1 and TRBJ1-1; TRBD1 aligns across 7 bases. This CDR3 contains 15 residues. J lost 1 base, V lost 6 bases, and 11 bases had no gene match. Per germline, CDR1 SQVTM and CDR2 ANQGSEA. The CDR3 DNA reads as TGCAGCGTACGTTACAGGGGACGGGGGAACACTGAAGCTTTCTTT. Translating it yields CSVRYRGRGNTEAFF.

The chain combines TRBV10-3 with TRBJ2-5; TRBD2 matches 7 bases. The germline CDR1 and CDR2 sequences are ENHRY and SYGVKD. Losses at the gene ends were 5 bases for V and 2 bases for J; bases not matched to a gene: 11. This CDR3 has 16 amino acids. CDR3 residues: CAISSSAGSRQETQYF. CDR3 nucleotide sequence: TGTGCCATCAGTTCTTCAGCGGGATCTAGGCAAGAGACCCAGTACTTC.

The chain carries TRBV27 and TRBJ2-7, with 11 bases identical to TRBD2. Losses at the gene ends were 6 bases for V and 4 bases for J; bases not matched to a gene: 5. Germline V gene sequence: CDR1 MNHEY, CDR2 SMNVEV (reference sequence). This CDR3 region has 14 residues. The CDR3 sequence: CASRILAGEYEQYF. DNA for the CDR3: TGTGCCAGCAGGATACTAGCGGGAGAGTACGAGCAGTACTTC.

V is TRBV19 and J is TRBJ2-2, with D possibly matching TRBD2 (6 bases). V was trimmed by 4 bases and J by 5 bases, leaving 14 bases between them. The CDR3 is 15 amino acids. Germline-derived CDR1 and CDR2 are LNHDA and SQIVND (reference sequence). CDR3 loop: CASSSGTPRTGELFF. The DNA of the CDR3 is TGTGCCAGTAGTAGCGGGACTCCGAGGACCGGGGAGCTGTTTTTT.

The chain carries TRBV6-5 and TRBJ2-7; D may be TRBD1 (6 bases). The CDR3 contains 15 residues. CDR1 MNHEY and CDR2 SVGAGI come from the germline V gene. Between the trimmed V and J ends, which lost 1 base and 3 bases, there was a span of 13 bases. The CDR3 loop reads CASSYFSGTLYEQYF. In nucleotides, the CDR3 is TGTGCCAGCAGTTACTTCTCCGGGACACTCTACGAGCAGTACTTC.

The rearrangement joins TRBV7-8 to TRBJ1-6, with a possible D match to TRBD1 (5 bases). The CDR3 spans 15 residues. The germline gives CDR1 SGHVS, CDR2 FQNEAQ. The V gene lost 1 base and the J gene lost 9 bases, with 13 bases spanning the gap. CDR3 in amino acids: CASSLEARVASPLHF. The CDR3 region has the DNA TGTGCCAGCAGCTTAGAGGCCAGGGTAGCTTCACCCCTCCACTTT.

The chain carries TRBV2 and TRBJ1-4; possible D gene TRBD1, 6 bases. CDR1 and CDR2 from the germline V gene are SNHLY and FYNNEI. V was trimmed by 5 bases and J by 8 bases, leaving 12 bases between them. CDR3 length equals 13 residues. For the CDR3, the DNA is TGTGCCAGCAGTCGGGGGCATGTAGAAAAACTGTTTTTT. Translating it yields CASSRGHVEKLFF.

This sequence joins TRBV30 and TRBJ1-5; D perhaps matches TRBD1 (5 bases). The CDR3 totals 15 residues. CDR1 is GTSNPN and CDR2 is SVGIG in the germline V gene (reference sequence). The ends were cut back, 5 bases at V and 2 bases at J, with 16 bases in the middle. The CDR3 reads CAWPLRGNGNQPQHF. DNA for the CDR3: TGTGCCTGGCCCCTGAGGGGAAACGGCAATCAGCCCCAGCATTTT.

V and J are TRBV10-1 and TRBJ2-5; 7 bases fit TRBD1. J gave up 4 bases and V 5 bases, and 4 bases lay outside the gene matches. Germline V gene sequence: CDR1 WNHNN, CDR2 SYGVQD (reference sequence). This CDR3 region has 13 residues. The CDR3 here is CASSSRQGETQYF. The CDR3 nucleotides read TGCGCCAGCAGTTCCCGACAGGGAGAGACCCAGTACTTC.